The sequence of this T cell receptor (beta chain) was determined in a study of shared clonotypes between healthy human individuals. The CDR3 consists of 13 residues. Germline V gives CDR1 SSHAT, CDR2 FNYEAQ (reference sequence). Trimming left V 5 bases short and J 0 bases short, with 8 bases between. Using immunoSEQ multiplex PCR, the repertoire was profiled, and TCRdb retains in-frame clones only, with some absent. The sample records fewer than 850,000 clones, 80% to 95% being singletons. This chain links TRBV7-7 with TRBJ2-7; D possibly corresponds to TRBD2 (6 bases). The origin of this receptor is a young man in good health. Some clones in this sample may be carry-over from other donors' samples. The sample comprised memory CD8+ T cells from PBMCs. Subset specified: CD45RO+ cells pooled with CCR7-negative TemRA cells. CDR3 region: CASSLSGSYEQYF. The DNA for the CDR3 is TGTGCCAGCAGCCTTAGCGGCTCCTACGAGCAGTACTTC.